This T cell receptor beta chain originates from a study of identical twins. Findings and limits, study-wide: Invariant populations such as MAIT and iNKT cells could partly muddle zero-insertion analyses. In drawing conclusions, the study used cross-sectional statistical analysis and did not follow the same donors.

Each donor (without exception) was a healthy Caucasian. Template switching supplied a universal primer site; unique molecular identifiers were carried on the cDNA. TCRdb re-called the 5' RACE reads through MiXCR, storing one row per CDR3 protein. The table has about 390,000 distinct CDR3 sequences, approximately 8.7% seen once; the top ten hold around 8.6%. This clonotype was detected only once. Its antigen remains unknown. The CDR3 is 16 amino acids. Deletions cut 7 bases from V and 4 bases from J, with 19 bases between. Sequenced: naive T cells sorted from blood. V usage is TRBV12-3 or TRBV12-4 and J usage is TRBJ2-2; weak D call: TRBD1 (5 bases). This receptor was obtained from a woman in her fifties or sixties in good health. The chain's CDR3 is CASTQGVGVGTGELFF. CDR3 bases: TGTGCCAGCACCCAAGGGGTAGGGGTGGGCACCGGGGAGCTGTTTTTT.